The T cell receptor beta chain described here comes from a study of OX40 agonist ivuxolimab in advanced cancers. As for the study in general: Every patient in dose escalation had hepatocellular carcinoma, melanoma, renal cell or head and neck cancer.

Sequencing was performed with immunoSEQ multiplex PCR; in TCRdb, only in-frame clones are kept and a portion is missing. The sample records about 80,000 clones, roughly 85% being singletons. This CDR3 is built from 15 residues. Losses at the gene ends were 8 bases for V and 4 bases for J; bases not matched to a gene: 12. Germline-derived CDR1 and CDR2 are SGHTA and FQGTGA. The sequence derives from an adult with an advanced solid tumor such as melanoma, head and neck, liver or kidney cancer. The source material was CD4+ or CD8+ T cells sorted from blood, sampled in a trial of the OX40 agonist ivuxolimab. J is TRBJ2-5 and V is TRBV7-3, with TRBD2 matching over 8 bases. CDR3 sequence (DNA): TGTGCCAGCGCTATAGCCAGCGGGAGTGGAGAGACCCAGTACTTC. Its translation is CASAIASGSGETQYF.